The rows below give T cell receptor beta chains drawn from one sample of a study of blood T cell repertoires in COVID-19. The table came from immunoSEQ multiplex PCR; TCRdb's copy has only in-frame clones and leaves some out. The sample contains about 190,000 clones, roughly four fifths of which appear only once. Sequenced: peripheral blood. Receptors originate from a woman aged 45-59 years with acute or convalescent COVID-19. Each CDR3 is given with its conserved first and last residue. The D gene is left open where the match is weak. Not every row has a clone size; where given, it reads once, few, many or a size class.

CATSRLRQGNTEAFF,TGTGCCACCAGCAGACTCCGACAGGGAAACACTGAAGCTTTCTTT,TRBV15,few,TRBD1,TRBJ1-1
CSASDKYEQYF,TGCAGTGCTTCGGACAAATACGAGCAGTACTTC,TRBV20-1,.,.,TRBJ2-7
CASERTGPTEAFF,TGTGCCAGCGAGCGTACAGGGCCCACTGAAGCTTTCTTT,TRBV2,few,.,TRBJ1-1
CAWRELAGGYEQYF,TGTGCCTGGAGAGAACTAGCGGGAGGGTACGAGCAGTACTTC,TRBV30,.,TRBD2,TRBJ2-7
CASSLDTAAGGYTF,TGTGCCAGCAGCCTTGACACGGCCGCAGGTGGCTACACCTTC,TRBV7-8,.,.,TRBJ1-2
CASSPTASGGYTF,TGCGCCAGCAGTCCTACGGCCTCGGGAGGCTACACCTTC,TRBV10-1,.,.,TRBJ1-2
CASSYSGPQHF,TGTGCCAGCAGTTACTCCGGGCCCCAGCATTTT,TRBV6-6,.,.,TRBJ1-5
CATSESGTENGYTF,TGTGCCACCAGTGAGTCCGGGACAGAGAATGGCTACACCTTC,TRBV24-1,once,TRBD1,TRBJ1-2
CSVNPRGQGKETQYF,TGCAGCGTTAATCCGAGAGGACAGGGGAAGGAGACCCAGTACTTC,TRBV29-1,.,TRBD1,TRBJ2-5
CASSYGFGTGGRTEAFF,TGTGCCAGCAGTTACGGGTTCGGAACAGGCGGTCGCACTGAAGCTTTCTTT,TRBV6-2/TRBV6-3,.,.,TRBJ1-1
CASSPTKSYEQYF,TGTGCCAGCAGTCCTACTAAGTCCTACGAGCAGTACTTC,TRBV12-3/TRBV12-4,.,.,TRBJ2-7
CATPGESKNIQYF,TGTGCCACCCCGGGGGAATCCAAAAACATTCAGTACTTC,TRBV2,.,.,TRBJ2-4
CASSIDWGTSNLGEQFF,TGTGCCAGTAGTATAGATTGGGGGACTAGCAATCTTGGTGAGCAGTTCTTC,TRBV19,.,TRBD2,TRBJ2-1
CASSPGQGKDEQYF,TGTGCCAGCTCTCCGGGACAGGGAAAAGACGAGCAGTACTTC,TRBV18,.,TRBD1,TRBJ2-7
CASSYSTPSNQPQHF,TGTGCCAGCAGTTACTCGACACCGAGCAATCAGCCCCAGCATTTT,TRBV6-5,.,.,TRBJ1-5
CASSLIKEGWLYTF,TGTGCCAGCAGTTTAATCAAGGAGGGATGGCTCTACACCTTC,TRBV28,few,.,TRBJ1-2
CASSPIATGGNTEAFF,TGTGCCAGCTCACCAATCGCGACAGGGGGGAACACTGAAGCTTTCTTT,TRBV18,.,TRBD1,TRBJ1-1
CSASLTWGELFF,TGCAGTGCTAGTCTCACTTGGGGGGAGCTGTTTTTT,TRBV20-1,.,.,TRBJ2-2
CASSWDRARNEKLFF,TGTGCCAGCAGTTGGGACAGGGCGCGCAATGAAAAACTGTTTTTT,TRBV6-2/TRBV6-3,.,TRBD1,TRBJ1-4
CASSNLGVAYNEQFF,TGTGCCAGCAGCAACCTCGGGGTAGCCTACAATGAGCAGTTCTTC,TRBV21-1,.,.,TRBJ2-1
CASRLSGGDYEQYF,TGCGCCAGCAGACTTAGCGGGGGGGATTACGAGCAGTACTTC,TRBV5-1,few,TRBD2,TRBJ2-7
CATRTTGRTEAFF,TGTGCCACCAGGACTACAGGGCGCACTGAAGCTTTCTTT,TRBV15,.,.,TRBJ1-1
CASSYWGAQFAQHF,TGTGCCAGCAGTTACTGGGGCGCCCAGTTCGCCCAGCATTTT,TRBV6-2/TRBV6-3,.,.,TRBJ1-5
CAIKGLSSGSYEQYF,TGTGCCATCAAGGGTCTCTCGAGCGGGAGTTACGAGCAGTACTTC,TRBV10-3,once,TRBD2,TRBJ2-7
CASSPQGVTGNTIYF,TGTGCCAGCTCACCGCAGGGGGTAACGGGAAACACCATATATTTT,TRBV18,.,TRBD1,TRBJ1-3
CASSPRGAGDYNEQFF,TGTGCCAGCAGTCCCCGGGGGGCGGGTGACTACAATGAGCAGTTCTTC,TRBV6-2/TRBV6-3,.,.,TRBJ2-1
CASSPRTGADSPLHF,TGTGCCAGCAGCCCTAGGACAGGGGCGGACTCACCCCTCCACTTT,TRBV11-2,.,TRBD1,TRBJ1-6
CASSDYGTGNNEQFF,TGTGCCAGCAGTGACTACGGGACAGGGAATAATGAGCAGTTCTTC,TRBV6-4,.,TRBD1,TRBJ2-1
CASSWGPGRISYNEQFF,TGTGCCAGCAGTTGGGGCCCCGGCAGAATTTCCTACAATGAGCAGTTCTTC,TRBV6-2/TRBV6-3,.,.,TRBJ2-1
CASSLSGEPYEQYF,TGCGCCAGCAGCTTGAGCGGGGAGCCCTACGAGCAGTACTTC,TRBV5-1,.,TRBD2,TRBJ2-7
CASSPQGIAGNTIYF,TGTGCCAGCTCACCCCAGGGGATCGCTGGAAACACCATATATTTT,TRBV18,.,.,TRBJ1-3
CAGGPGQGAREQYF,TGTGCCGGGGGACCGGGACAGGGGGCTCGCGAGCAGTACTTC,TRBV7-2,once,TRBD1,TRBJ2-7
CSASQGSYGYTF,TGCAGTGCTAGTCAGGGTAGCTATGGCTACACCTTC,TRBV20-1,.,.,TRBJ1-2
CASSFGAGATQYF,TGCGCCAGCAGCTTCGGGGCGGGGGCGACCCAGTACTTC,TRBV5-1,.,.,TRBJ2-5
CASSPGQGGFQPQHF,TGTGCCAGCTCACCGGGACAGGGTGGATTTCAGCCCCAGCATTTT,TRBV18,few,TRBD1,TRBJ1-5
CASSLSAGETDTQYF,TGCGCCAGCAGCCTGTCAGCGGGAGAAACAGATACGCAGTATTTT,TRBV4-3,.,TRBD2,TRBJ2-3
CASTRGRVSNVLTF,TGTGCCAGCACACGGGGGAGGGTTTCCAACGTCCTGACTTTC,TRBV5-6,.,TRBD2,TRBJ2-6
CASSQEERSLGKNIQYF,TGCGCCAGCAGCCAAGAAGAGAGGTCACTGGGCAAAAACATTCAGTACTTC,TRBV4-3,.,.,TRBJ2-4
CASSRTGGTYSYEQYF,TGTGCCAGCAGCCGGACCGGGGGGACCTACTCCTACGAGCAGTACTTC,TRBV9,once,TRBD2,TRBJ2-7
CASSVAQGRDF,TGTGCCAGCAGCGTAGCACAGGGAAGGGACTTC,TRBV9,.,.,TRBJ2-7
CASSYTKETQYF,TGTGCCAGCAGCTACACTAAAGAGACCCAGTACTTC,TRBV7-9,.,.,TRBJ2-5